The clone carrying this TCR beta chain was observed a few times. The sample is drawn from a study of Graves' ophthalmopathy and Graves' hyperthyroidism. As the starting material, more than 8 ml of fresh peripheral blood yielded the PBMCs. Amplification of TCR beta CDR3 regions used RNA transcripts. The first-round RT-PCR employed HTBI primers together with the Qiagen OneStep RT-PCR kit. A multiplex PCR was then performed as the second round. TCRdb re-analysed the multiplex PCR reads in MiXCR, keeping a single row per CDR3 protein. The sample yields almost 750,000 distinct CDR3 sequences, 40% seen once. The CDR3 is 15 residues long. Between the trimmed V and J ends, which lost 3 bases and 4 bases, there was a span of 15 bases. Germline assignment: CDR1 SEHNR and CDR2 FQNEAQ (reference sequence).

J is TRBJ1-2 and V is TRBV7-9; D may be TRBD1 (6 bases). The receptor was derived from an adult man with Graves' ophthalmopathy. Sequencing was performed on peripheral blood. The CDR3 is CASSLAGGGSYGYTF. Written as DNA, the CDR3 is TGTGCCAGCAGCTTGGCGGGGGGCGGTAGCTATGGCTACACCTTC.